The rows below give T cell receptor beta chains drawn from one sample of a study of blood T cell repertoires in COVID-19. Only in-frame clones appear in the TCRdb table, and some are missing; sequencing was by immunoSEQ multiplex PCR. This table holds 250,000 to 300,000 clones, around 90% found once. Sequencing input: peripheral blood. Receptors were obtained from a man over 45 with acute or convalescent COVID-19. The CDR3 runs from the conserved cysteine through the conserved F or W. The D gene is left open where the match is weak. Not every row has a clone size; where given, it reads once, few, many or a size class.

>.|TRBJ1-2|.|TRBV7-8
CASSLNEGYGYTF
TGTGCCAGCAGCTTAAACGAGGGCTATGGCTACACCTTC
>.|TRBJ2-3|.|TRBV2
CASSEEGRLQYF
TGTGCCAGCAGTGAAGAAGGGAGGCTGCAGTATTTT
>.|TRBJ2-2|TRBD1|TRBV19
CASSLPGGNTGELFF
TGTGCCAGTAGTCTCCCAGGGGGGAACACCGGGGAGCTGTTTTTT
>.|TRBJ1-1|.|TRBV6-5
CASSSAGANTEAFF
TGTGCCAGCAGTTCCGCAGGGGCGAACACTGAAGCTTTCTTT
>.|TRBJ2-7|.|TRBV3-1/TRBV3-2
CASSHPGEQYF
TGTGCCAGCAGTCACCCCGGCGAGCAGTACTTC
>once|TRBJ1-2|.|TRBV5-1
CASSPSGATNYGYTF
TGCGCCAGCAGCCCGAGCGGGGCCACTAACTATGGCTACACCTTC
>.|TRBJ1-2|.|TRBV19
CASDWGTGDGYTF
TGTGCCTCCGACTGGGGTACGGGAGATGGCTACACCTTC
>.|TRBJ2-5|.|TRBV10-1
CASSEVPGEETQYF
TGCGCCAGCAGTGAGGTACCGGGGGAAGAGACCCAGTACTTC
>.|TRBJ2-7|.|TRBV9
CASSVASYGYEQYF
TGTGCCAGCAGCGTAGCTAGCTACGGCTACGAGCAGTACTTC
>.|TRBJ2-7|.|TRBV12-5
CASGLRQGGGGEQYF
TGTGCTAGTGGTTTACGCCAGGGGGGAGGTGGCGAGCAGTACTTC
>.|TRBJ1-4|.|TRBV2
CASSGQPNEKLFF
TGTGCCAGCAGCGGACAGCCTAATGAAAAACTGTTTTTT
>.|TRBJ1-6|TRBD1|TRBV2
CASSVRMDRGGSPLHF
TGTGCCAGCAGTGTTCGTATGGACAGGGGAGGTTCACCCCTCCACTTT
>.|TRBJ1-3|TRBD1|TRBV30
CAWAVHLPGTGGSGNTIYF
TGTGCCTGGGCGGTACACCTACCCGGGACAGGGGGCTCTGGAAACACCATATATTTT
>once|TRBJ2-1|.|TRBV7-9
CASSLQEGSEQFF
TGTGCCAGCAGCTTACAGGAGGGAAGTGAGCAGTTCTTC
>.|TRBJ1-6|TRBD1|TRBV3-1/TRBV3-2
CASSQGQGVSPLHF
TGTGCCAGCAGCCAGGGACAGGGGGTTTCACCCCTCCACTTT
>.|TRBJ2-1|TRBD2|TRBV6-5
CASSYSIGRGGNEQFF
TGTGCCAGCAGTTACTCGATCGGGCGGGGGGGCAATGAGCAGTTCTTC
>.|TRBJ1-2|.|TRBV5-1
CASRIPAGLGDYGYTF
TGCGCCAGCCGAATTCCTGCCGGGCTGGGAGACTATGGCTACACCTTC
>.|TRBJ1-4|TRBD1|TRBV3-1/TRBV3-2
CASSRDRAGEKLFF
TGTGCCAGCAGCCGGGACAGGGCGGGTGAAAAACTGTTTTTT
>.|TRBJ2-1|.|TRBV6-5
CASSYIPVSRNEQFF
TGTGCCAGCAGTTACATCCCGGTCTCCCGCAATGAGCAGTTCTTC
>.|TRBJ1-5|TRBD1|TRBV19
CASSIGTGNQPQHF
TGTGCCAGTAGTATAGGGACAGGGAATCAGCCCCAGCATTTT
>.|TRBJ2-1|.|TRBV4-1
CASSRLGAYNEQFF
TGCGCCAGCAGCCGACTGGGAGCTTACAATGAGCAGTTCTTC
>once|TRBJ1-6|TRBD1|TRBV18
CASSLQGVGSPLHF
TGTGCCAGCTCACTGCAGGGGGTAGGTTCACCCCTCCACTTT
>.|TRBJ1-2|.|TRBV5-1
CASSLVRDGMGYTF
TGCGCCAGCAGCTTGGTCAGGGATGGCATGGGCTACACCTTC
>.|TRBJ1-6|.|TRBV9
CASSEGTRSSYNSPLHF
TGTGCCAGCAGCGAGGGGACTCGGAGCTCCTATAATTCACCCCTCCACTTT
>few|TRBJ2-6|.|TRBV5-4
CASSPPGNSGANVLTF
TGTGCCAGCAGTCCCCCGGGAAACTCTGGGGCCAACGTCCTGACTTTC
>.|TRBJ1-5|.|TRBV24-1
CATSDSFSNQPQHF
TGTGCCACCAGTGATTCATTTAGCAATCAGCCCCAGCATTTT
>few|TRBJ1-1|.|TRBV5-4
CASSLAPSGGPNTEAFF
TGTGCCAGCAGCTTGGCCCCGTCGGGGGGTCCGAACACTGAAGCTTTCTTT
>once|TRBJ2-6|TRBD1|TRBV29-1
CSAPTGTGANVLTF
TGCAGCGCCCCGACAGGGACTGGGGCCAACGTCCTGACTTTC
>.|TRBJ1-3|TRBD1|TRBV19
CASSPEDRGGNTIYF
TGTGCCAGTAGTCCCGAGGACAGGGGAGGAAACACCATATATTTT
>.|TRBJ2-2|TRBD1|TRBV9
CASSAHGQGGSGELFF
TGTGCCAGCAGCGCCCACGGACAGGGAGGCTCCGGGGAGCTGTTTTTT
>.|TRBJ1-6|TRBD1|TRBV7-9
CASSATGSNSPLHF
TGTGCCAGCAGCGCGACAGGGAGCAATTCACCCCTCCACTTT
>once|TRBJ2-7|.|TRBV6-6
CASSYSKGGGSYEQYF
TGTGCCAGCAGTTACTCGAAGGGTGGAGGTTCCTACGAGCAGTACTTC
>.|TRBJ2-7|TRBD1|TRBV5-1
CASSLVTGGSYEQYF
TGCGCCAGCAGCTTGGTCACAGGGGGGTCCTACGAGCAGTACTTC
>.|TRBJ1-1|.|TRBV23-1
CASSPSGGVTSYTRGTEAFF
TGCGCCAGCAGTCCCTCCGGGGGGGTTACGTCTTATACACGGGGCACTGAAGCTTTCTTT
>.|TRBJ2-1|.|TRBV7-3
CASSLTGGSYNEQFF
TGTGCCAGCAGCTTAACAGGGGGCTCCTACAATGAGCAGTTCTTC
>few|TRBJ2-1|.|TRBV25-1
CASSDGPGTYNEQFF
TGTGCCAGCAGTGATGGCCCGGGAACCTACAATGAGCAGTTCTTC
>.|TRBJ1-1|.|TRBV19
CASKAGMNTEAFF
TGTGCCAGTAAAGCCGGGATGAACACTGAAGCTTTCTTT
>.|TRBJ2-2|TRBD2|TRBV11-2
CASSLGPTSGNTGELFF
TGTGCCAGCAGCTTAGGTCCGACTAGCGGTAACACCGGGGAGCTGTTTTTT
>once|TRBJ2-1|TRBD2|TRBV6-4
CASRREGSGEQFF
TGTGCCAGCAGGAGGGAGGGTAGCGGTGAGCAGTTCTTC
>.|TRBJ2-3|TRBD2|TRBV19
CASSRGPSGGASRNTQYF
TGTGCCAGTAGCCGAGGGCCTAGCGGGGGGGCATCTCGAAATACGCAGTATTTT
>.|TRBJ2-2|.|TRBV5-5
CASSLQGTYTGELFF
TGTGCCAGCAGTTTACAGGGTACTTACACCGGGGAGCTGTTTTTT
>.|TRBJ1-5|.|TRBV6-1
CASSGTSGGNSNQPQHF
TGTGCCAGCAGTGGGACATCCGGGGGGAATAGCAATCAGCCCCAGCATTTT
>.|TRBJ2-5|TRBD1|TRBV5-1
CASSLGTGEETQYF
TGCGCCAGCAGCCTCGGGACAGGGGAAGAGACCCAGTACTTC
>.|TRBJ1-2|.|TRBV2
CASSPRGLYGYTF
TGTGCCAGCAGCCCCCGGGGACTCTATGGCTACACCTTC
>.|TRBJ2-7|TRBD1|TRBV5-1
CASSRTGIDYEQYF
TGCGCCAGCAGCCGGACAGGGATAGACTACGAGCAGTACTTC
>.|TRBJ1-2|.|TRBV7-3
CASSPDRNYGYTF
TGTGCCAGCAGCCCAGACAGGAACTATGGCTACACCTTC
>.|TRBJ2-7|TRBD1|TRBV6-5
CASSPGQGGYEQYF
TGTGCCAGCAGCCCCGGACAGGGAGGTTACGAGCAGTACTTC
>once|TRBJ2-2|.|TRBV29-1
CSVGGVGELFF
TGCAGCGTCGGAGGAGTCGGGGAGCTGTTTTTT
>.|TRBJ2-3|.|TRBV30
CAWGQSTDTQYF
TGTGCCTGGGGACAGAGCACAGATACGCAGTATTTT
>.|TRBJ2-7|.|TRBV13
CASSSAAYEQYF
TGTGCCAGCAGCTCCGCGGCCTACGAGCAGTACTTC
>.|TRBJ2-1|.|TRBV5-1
CASSLQGSGSYNEQFF
TGCGCCAGCAGCTTGCAGGGATCCGGCTCCTACAATGAGCAGTTCTTC
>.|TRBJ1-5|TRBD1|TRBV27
CASRQGGNQPQHF
TGTGCCAGCAGGCAGGGGGGCAATCAGCCCCAGCATTTT
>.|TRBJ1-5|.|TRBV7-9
CASSSSGNQPQHF
TGTGCCAGCAGCTCCTCAGGGAACCAGCCCCAGCATTTT
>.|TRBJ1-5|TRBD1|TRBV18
CATKQGTDQPQHF
TGTGCCACCAAACAGGGGACCGATCAGCCCCAGCATTTT
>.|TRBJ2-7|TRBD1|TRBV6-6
CATGKIGEQYF
TGTGCGACAGGGAAAATAGGCGAGCAGTACTTC
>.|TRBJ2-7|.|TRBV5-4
CASSGGSGRSSYEQYF
TGTGCCAGCAGCGGGGGAAGCGGGCGAAGCTCCTACGAGCAGTACTTC
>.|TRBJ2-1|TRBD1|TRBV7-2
CASSLIVDRDPYNEQFF
TGTGCCAGCAGCTTAATCGTAGACAGGGACCCCTACAATGAGCAGTTCTTC
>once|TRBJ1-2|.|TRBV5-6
CASSLVGEEGNYGYTF
TGTGCCAGCAGCTTGGTAGGGGAGGAGGGTAACTATGGCTACACCTTC